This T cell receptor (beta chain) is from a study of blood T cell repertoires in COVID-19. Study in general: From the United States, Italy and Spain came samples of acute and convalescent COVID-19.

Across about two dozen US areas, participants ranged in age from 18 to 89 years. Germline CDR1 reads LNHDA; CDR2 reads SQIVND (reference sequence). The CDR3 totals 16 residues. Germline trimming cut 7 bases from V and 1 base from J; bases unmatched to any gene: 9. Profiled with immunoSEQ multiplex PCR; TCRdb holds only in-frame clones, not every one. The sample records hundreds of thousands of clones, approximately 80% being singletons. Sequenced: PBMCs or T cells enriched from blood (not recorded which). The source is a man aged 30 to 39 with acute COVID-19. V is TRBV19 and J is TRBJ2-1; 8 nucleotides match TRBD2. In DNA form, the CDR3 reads TGTGCCAGTACCATCAGCGGGAGTGGATCCTACAATGAGCAGTTCTTC. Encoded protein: CASTISGSGSYNEQFF.